These 18 T cell receptor beta chains share one sample of origin, sequenced in a study of blood T cell repertoires in COVID-19. Clones were read by immunoSEQ multiplex PCR, and TCRdb kept only the in-frame ones, dropping some. Among some 150,000 clones, roughly four fifths were seen once, and the ten largest hold roughly 7.3%. The sample comprised peripheral blood. Receptor source: a human donor in a cohort sampled during active COVID-19.

The chain employs TRBV6-6 and TRBJ1-2; D might be TRBD1 (5 bases). CDR3 length: 14 amino acids. V lost 0 bases and J lost 2, with 7 bases in between. In germline, CDR1 is MNHNY, CDR2 SVGAGI (reference sequence). For the CDR3, the DNA is TGTGCCAGCAGTTACTCTGGGGGGAACTATGGCTACACCTTC. Protein: CASSYSGGNYGYTF.

The chain carries TRBV2 and TRBJ2-1; D is possibly TRBD2 (6 bases). The CDR3 extends over 14 amino acids. CDR1 is SNHLY and CDR2 is FYNNEI in the germline V gene. V was shortened by 3 bases and J by 2 bases, with 8 bases between the two germline ends. The DNA of the CDR3 is TGTGCCAGCAGTGACCGGACTACCTACAATGAGCAGTTCTTC. This codes for CASSDRTTYNEQFF.

The genes are TRBV28 and TRBJ1-6; D might be TRBD1 (5 bases). The CDR3 sequence is 15 residues long. Trimming shortened V by 5 bases and J by 10 bases, and 18 bases separated the two germline ends. Germline CDR1 reads MDHEN; CDR2 reads SYDVKM. The CDR3 sequence: CASSPSRQGSSPLHF. Here the CDR3 DNA reads TGTGCCAGCAGTCCCTCGAGGCAGGGCAGCTCACCCCTCCACTTT. Full variable domain (remainder filled in from reference TRBV28 and TRBJ1-6): DVKVTQSSRYLVKRTGEKVFLECVQDMDHENMFWYRQDPGLGLRLIYFSYDVKMKEKGDIPEGYSVSREKKERFSLILESASTNQTSMYLCASSPSRQGSSPLHFGNGTRLTVT.

The rearrangement joins TRBV10-3 to TRBJ1-2; tentatively, D is TRBD1 (6 bases). The germline V gene has CDR1 ENHRY and CDR2 SYGVKD. The CDR3 totals 18 residues. V dropped 10 bases and J dropped 0 bases, with 27 bases sitting between them. The CDR3: CATESTNTGPGTNYGYTF. CDR3 in DNA: TGTGCCACCGAATCCACAAATACAGGGCCGGGAACTAACTATGGCTACACCTTC.

The CDR3 is CSASRGDSNQPQHF. DNA for the CDR3: TGCAGTGCTAGTCGGGGGGATAGCAATCAGCCCCAGCATTTT. V usage is TRBV20-1 and J usage is TRBJ1-5, with D possibly being TRBD1 (5 bases). Trimming took 3 bases from V and 0 from J, leaving 9 bases between them. Germline CDR1 reads DFQATT; CDR2 reads SNEGSKA (reference sequence). CDR3 length equals 14 residues.

This clone was seen a few times. The chain is built from TRBV20-1 and TRBJ2-7; 7 positions match TRBD1. Germline V gene sequence: CDR1 DFQATT, CDR2 SNEGSKA (reference sequence). V lost 3 bases and J lost 3; bases outside the gene matches: 2. The CDR3 has 12 amino acids. CDR3 sequence: CSASDRVYEQYF. The CDR3 coding sequence is TGCAGTGCTAGTGACAGGGTCTACGAGCAGTACTTC.

This clone was picked up a small number of times. This chain links TRBV7-6 with TRBJ2-2; 9 bases agree with TRBD2. Unmatched junction bases numbered 5, after V lost 4 bases and J lost 5 bases. In germline, CDR1 is SGHVS, CDR2 FNYEAQ. This CDR3 region has 15 residues. CDR3 coding DNA: TGTGCCAGCAGCTCCCTAGCGGGGTATACCGGGGAGCTGTTTTTT. Translated: CASSSLAGYTGELFF.

V and J are TRBV5-8 and TRBJ2-1; D uncertain. The CDR3 length is 15 residues. Germline CDR1 and CDR2: SGHTS and YDEGEE. V shed 0 bases and J shed 4 bases, with 11 bases lying between them. This CDR3 is CASSLVVITYNEQFF. Written as DNA, the CDR3 is TGTGCCAGCAGCTTGGTAGTTATAACTTACAATGAGCAGTTCTTC.

The chain combines TRBV7-6 with TRBJ2-7; 7 nucleotides match TRBD1. Trimming took 0 bases from V and 6 from J; bases not matched to a gene: 5. There are 14 residues in the CDR3. Germline V gene data show CDR1 as SGHVS and CDR2 as FNYEAQ. CDR3 residues: CASSLATGDREQYF. CDR3 nucleotide sequence: TGTGCCAGCAGCTTAGCCACAGGGGACCGCGAGCAGTACTTC.

This chain uses TRBV3-1 (or the pseudogene TRBV3-2) with TRBJ1-6; 7 positions match TRBD1. Germline-derived CDR1 and CDR2 are LGHDT and YNNKEL (reference sequence). V was pared by 4 bases and J by 8 bases, with 5 bases of the junction left unmatched. This CDR3 has 14 amino acids. Written as DNA, the CDR3 is TGTGCCAGCAGCCGAAAAGACAGGGATTCACCCCTCCACTTT. Protein: CASSRKDRDSPLHF.

The chain has TRBV12-3 or TRBV12-4 and TRBJ1-2, with D hard to call. The CDR3 has 11 residues. Trimming stripped 3 bases from V and 7 bases from J, with 6 bases between. The CDR3 sequence: CASSFGSGYTF. The CDR3 coding sequence is TGTGCCAGCAGTTTCGGGTCTGGCTACACCTTC.

This clone was found a few times. The chain recombines TRBV6-6 with TRBJ1-5; a possible D gene is TRBD1 (6 bases). The V and J ends lost 3 bases and 2 bases respectively, with 11 bases between them. Germline CDR1 and CDR2: MNHNY and SVGAGI (reference sequence). This CDR3 is 15 amino acids long. CDR3: CASSYGTYGNQPQHF. CDR3 in DNA: TGTGCCAGCAGTTATGGGACATACGGCAATCAGCCCCAGCATTTT.

The rearrangement links TRBV6-1 to TRBJ2-5; possible D gene TRBD1, 6 bases. The V end lost 6 bases, the J end lost 6 bases, and 20 bases lay between the germline ends. The germline V gene encodes CDR1 MNHNS and CDR2 SASEGT. CDR3 size: 15 residues. The CDR3, as DNA: TGTGCCAGCAGCAAAGGATCAGGGGAAAAGAAGACCCAGTACTTC. It yields the protein CASSKGSGEKKTQYF.

The chain employs TRBV2 and TRBJ1-6, with 7 bases identical to TRBD1. The CDR3 is 13 amino acids. Germline CDR1 reads SNHLY; CDR2 reads FYNNEI. V trimming: 6 bases; J trimming: 10 bases; junction bases outside the gene matches: 6. This chain's CDR3 is CASRTGLGSPLHF. DNA of the CDR3: TGTGCCAGCAGGACAGGGCTTGGGTCACCCCTCCACTTT.

This clone was recorded a few times. The rearrangement links TRBV6-5 to TRBJ1-2; 8 bases are a match to TRBD1. CDR3 length equals 13 residues. Germline CDR1 is MNHEY and CDR2 is SVGAGI. V shed 6 bases, J shed 6 bases, and the junction held 6 bases outside the gene matches. The chain's CDR3 is CASRTGGPDGYTF. CDR3 coding DNA: TGTGCCAGCAGAACAGGGGGTCCGGATGGCTACACCTTC.

This rearrangement joins TRBV7-2 to TRBJ2-4; 7 positions agree with TRBD2. The CDR3 spans 12 residues. From germline, CDR1 is SGHTA and CDR2 FQGNSA. Germline trimming cut 5 bases from V and 11 bases from J; bases unmatched to any gene: 6. CDR3: CASSEAGRVQYF. CDR3 coding DNA: TGTGCCAGCAGCGAAGCGGGGCGGGTTCAGTACTTC.

A single count supports this clone. This sequence joins TRBV28 and TRBJ2-2, with 9 bases that match TRBD1. This CDR3 is built from 16 residues. The V gene end was trimmed by 6 bases and the J gene end by 5 bases; junction bases not matched to a gene: 10. CDR1 is MDHEN, CDR2 SYDVKM, per germline. DNA of the CDR3: TGTGCCAGCAGGCCCTCGGGGACAGGGAGAACCGGGGAGCTGTTTTTT. Amino acid sequence: CASRPSGTGRTGELFF.

The chain couples TRBV6-5 to TRBJ2-5; D is possibly TRBD2 (6 bases). Trimming removed 6 bases from V and 5 bases from J, with 13 bases in between. The germline V gene has CDR1 MNHEY and CDR2 SVGAGI. This CDR3 spans 13 amino acids. CDR3 residues: CASRVGGRETQYF. The CDR3 region has the DNA TGTGCCAGCAGAGTGGGGGGAAGGGAGACCCAGTACTTC.